These T cell receptor beta chains were read from a single sample in a study of T-cell memory formation after mild COVID-19. TCRdb re-called the 5' RACE reads through MiXCR, storing one row per CDR3 protein. The data contain fewer than 200,000 distinct CDR3 sequences, under 15% of them singletons. The sample consisted of PBMCs or a T cell subset sorted from them (not recorded which). Receptor source: a man between 18 and 29 years old who had mild COVID-19 (a few samples of this study predate the infection). Cell type and time point are not known. Each CDR3 is given without its conserved first and last residue. Each record gives: CDR3 length, J gene, V gene, CDR3 protein.

12,TRBJ2-5,TRBV12-3/TRBV12-4,ASSFSEYQETQY
11,TRBJ2-1,TRBV27,ASTGTIYNEQF
16,TRBJ1-1,TRBV6-1,ASSEAGFTWVMSTEAF
12,TRBJ2-3,TRBV20-1,SATGRGPPDTQY
10,TRBJ1-4,TRBV4-3,ASGGMNEKLF
13,TRBJ2-3,TRBV7-3,ASSQDRTSTDTQY
16,TRBJ2-5,TRBV20-1,SARDVLAGEHYQETQY
10,TRBJ2-7,TRBV2,ASSAQGFEQY
13,TRBJ1-2,TRBV28,ASSLGAGEVYGYT
11,TRBJ2-3,TRBV7-2,ASSSQRTDTQY
12,TRBJ1-1,TRBV5-1,ASSWAPGTTEAF
15,TRBJ1-5,TRBV1,TSSQVGEEDSNQPQH
12,TRBJ1-5,TRBV6-6,ASRDQGVNQPQH
15,TRBJ2-3,TRBV7-2,ASSFLPGGARTDTQY
14,TRBJ2-3,TRBV5-4,ASSGPKTIRTDTQY
14,TRBJ2-5,TRBV6-5,ASSFQRGGLGETQY
11,TRBJ2-3,TRBV20-1,SARDLVADTQY
12,TRBJ1-1,TRBV20-1,SATQQPGGTEAF
13,TRBJ1-1,TRBV4-1,ASRGGGILNTEAF
11,TRBJ2-1,TRBV7-3,ASSDRGGNEQF
12,TRBJ2-5,TRBV3-1,ASSQGTTQETQY
15,TRBJ2-3,TRBV6-5,ASSYSLTRHSTDTQY
12,TRBJ1-4,TRBV9,ASSKLTTNEKLF
13,TRBJ2-2,TRBV5-1,ASSSGDYMTGELF
16,TRBJ1-2,TRBV5-1,ASSLGLGTRTPNYGYT
10,TRBJ2-7,TRBV12-3/TRBV12-4,ASSFVAYEQY
11,TRBJ1-5,TRBV7-2,ASTLGINQPQH
11,TRBJ1-1,TRBV20-1,SAGSPRNTEAF
12,TRBJ2-5,TRBV5-1,ATAGEGPQETQY
10,TRBJ1-2,TRBV10-3,AISDLRGGYT
11,TRBJ1-4,TRBV30,ASETRTREKLF
10,TRBJ1-2,TRBV20-1,SASAGANGYT
9,TRBJ2-3,TRBV30,AWNRADTQY
14,TRBJ2-1,TRBV7-2,ASSPSSGGAGYEQF
12,TRBJ1-2,TRBV7-3,ASSSGTGRYGYT
11,TRBJ1-1,TRBV14,ASSQDQGTEAF
13,TRBJ2-5,TRBV7-2,ASSGRTGGVLTQY
10,TRBJ2-3,TRBV6-2/TRBV6-3,ASTRRADTQY
13,TRBJ2-3,TRBV20-1,SAPMAGGGSDTQY
13,TRBJ1-5,TRBV12-3/TRBV12-4,ASSQGQGTGQPQH
13,TRBJ1-1,TRBV5-1,ASSLAGTGASEAF
11,TRBJ1-1,TRBV18,ASSGQGGPEAF
11,TRBJ2-3,TRBV7-3,ASSSERARTQY